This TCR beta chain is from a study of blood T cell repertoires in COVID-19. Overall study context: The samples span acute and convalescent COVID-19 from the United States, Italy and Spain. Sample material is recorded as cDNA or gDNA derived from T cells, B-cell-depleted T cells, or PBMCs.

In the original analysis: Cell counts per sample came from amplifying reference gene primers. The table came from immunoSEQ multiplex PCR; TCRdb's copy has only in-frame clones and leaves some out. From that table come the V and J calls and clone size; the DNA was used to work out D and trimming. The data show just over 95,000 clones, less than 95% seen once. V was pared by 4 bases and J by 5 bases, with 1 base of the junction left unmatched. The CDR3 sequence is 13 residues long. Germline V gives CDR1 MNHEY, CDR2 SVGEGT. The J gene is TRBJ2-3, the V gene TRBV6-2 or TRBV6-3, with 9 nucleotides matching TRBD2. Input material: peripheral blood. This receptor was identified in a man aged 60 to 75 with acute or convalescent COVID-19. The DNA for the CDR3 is TGTGCCAGCAGTTCGCGGGGGGGAGATACGCAGTATTTT. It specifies CASSSRGGDTQYF.